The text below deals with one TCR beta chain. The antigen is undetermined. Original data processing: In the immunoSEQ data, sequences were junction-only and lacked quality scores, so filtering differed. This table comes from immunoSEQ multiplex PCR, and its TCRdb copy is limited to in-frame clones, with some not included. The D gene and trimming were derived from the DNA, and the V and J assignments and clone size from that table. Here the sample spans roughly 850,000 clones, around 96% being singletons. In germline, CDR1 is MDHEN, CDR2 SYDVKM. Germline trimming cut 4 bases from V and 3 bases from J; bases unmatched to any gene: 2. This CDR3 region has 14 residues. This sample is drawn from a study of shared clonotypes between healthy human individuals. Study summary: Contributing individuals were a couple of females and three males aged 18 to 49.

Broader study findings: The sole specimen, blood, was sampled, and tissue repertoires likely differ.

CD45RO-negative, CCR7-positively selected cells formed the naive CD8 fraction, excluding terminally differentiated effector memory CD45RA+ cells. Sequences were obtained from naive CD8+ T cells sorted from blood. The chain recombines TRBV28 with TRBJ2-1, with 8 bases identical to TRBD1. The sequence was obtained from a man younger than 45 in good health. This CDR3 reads CASSSGTGYNEQFF. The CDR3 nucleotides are TGTGCCAGCAGTTCCGGGACAGGCTACAATGAGCAGTTCTTC.